These T cell receptor beta chains were read from a single sample in a study of T cell changes during pregnancy in multiple sclerosis. Sequencing used immunoSEQ multiplex PCR; TCRdb keeps in-frame clones, though not all of them. The data contain some 60,000 clones, approximately 91% of them singletons. Sequencing used peripheral blood, obtained after pregnancy. The receptors derive from a female donor with multiple sclerosis, enrolled in a pregnancy study. CDR3s include the opening cysteine and the closing phenylalanine or tryptophan.

cdr3_aa j_call v_call
CASSIDGENYGYTF TRBJ1-2 TRBV19
CASSLAGGRSDTQYF TRBJ2-3 TRBV7-3
CASSPPGQQETQYF TRBJ2-5 TRBV18
CASSYGQGGVYEQYF TRBJ2-7 TRBV6-5
CASSLRTSGDGDTQYF TRBJ2-3 TRBV5-1
CASSLAVGGYQPQHF TRBJ1-5 TRBV7-2
CASSISRGVYGYTF TRBJ1-2 TRBV19
CASSPRQGAGYEQYF TRBJ2-7 TRBV9
CASSPQGVGWTGELFF TRBJ2-2 TRBV9
CASSLGGQGIGYQPQHF TRBJ1-5 TRBV27
CSVEKGQGVKTQYF TRBJ2-5 TRBV29-1
CASSPRLAGAPRAYEQYF TRBJ2-7 TRBV19
CAKHGAYSNQPQHF TRBJ1-5 TRBV10-1
CASSHERSDEQYF TRBJ2-7 TRBV11-3
CASSQVGTGYGYTF TRBJ1-2 TRBV4-1
CASSYPPTGHQTEAFF TRBJ1-1 TRBV6-6
CSANDGVTQHF TRBJ1-5 TRBV20-1